The clone carrying this T cell receptor (beta chain) was counted between two and nine times. Its cognate antigen is unknown. The data were obtained in a study of somatic mutations in cytotoxic T cells in rheumatoid arthritis. The study, taken as a whole, reports: Statistical analysis of the slight TRBV07 underrepresentation in rheumatoid arthritis patients did not adjust for multiple comparisons. The largest CD8+ clone made up over 20% of CD8+ cells in about an eighth of the roughly 60 patients.

V was pared by 5 bases and J by 2 bases, with 19 bases between. The V gene's germline CDR1 is MNHEY and CDR2 SMNVEV (reference sequence). This CDR3 has 16 amino acids. TCRdb keeps only in-frame clones here, not all; method: immunoSEQ multiplex PCR. The table has approximately 30,000 clones, around 76% seen once. The receptor was isolated from a man in his fifties or sixties in good health. The chain uses TRBV27 and TRBJ2-7, with D perhaps TRBD1 (6 bases). The source material was CD8+ T cells sorted from blood. This CDR3 reads CASSPSHGQTTYEQYF. CDR3 in DNA: TGTGCCAGCAGTCCTTCCCACGGACAGACCACCTACGAGCAGTACTTC.